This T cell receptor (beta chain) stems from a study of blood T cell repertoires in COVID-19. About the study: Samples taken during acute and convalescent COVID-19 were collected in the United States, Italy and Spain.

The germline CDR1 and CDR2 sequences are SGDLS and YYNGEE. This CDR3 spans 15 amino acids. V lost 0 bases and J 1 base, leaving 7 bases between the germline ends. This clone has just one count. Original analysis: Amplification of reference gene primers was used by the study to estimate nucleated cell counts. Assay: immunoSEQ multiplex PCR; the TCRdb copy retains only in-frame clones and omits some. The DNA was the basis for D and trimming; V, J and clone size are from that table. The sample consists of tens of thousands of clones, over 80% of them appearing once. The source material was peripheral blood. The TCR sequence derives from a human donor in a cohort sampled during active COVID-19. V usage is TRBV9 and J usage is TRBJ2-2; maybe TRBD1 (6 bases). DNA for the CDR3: TGTGCCAGCAGCGTAGCGGGACAGAACACCGGGGAGCTGTTTTTT. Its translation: CASSVAGQNTGELFF.